This T cell receptor beta chain came from a study of a mutant IDH1 vaccine in newly diagnosed glioma. The sample's time point: week 47, end of study. Vaccinated patients received 300 ug of mutant IDH1 20-mer peptide per dose, with topical imiquimod. Of note for this clone: Antigen: not known.

Profiling relied on immunoSEQ multiplex PCR, and the TCRdb table lists in-frame clones only, not all of them. This table holds some 25,000 clones, around 80% found once. Germline CDR1 and CDR2: MNHEY and SVGAGI. V dropped 5 bases and J dropped 6 bases, with 10 bases sitting between them. The CDR3 sequence is 12 residues long. The genes are TRBV6-5 and TRBJ2-5, with D possibly being TRBD2 (5 bases). Sequencing was performed on PBMCs, taken from a glioma patient whose treatment included an IDH1 peptide vaccine. This TCR derives from a middle-aged man with glioma. Some clones in this sample may be carry-over from other donors' samples. CDR3 nucleotide sequence: TGTGCCAGCAGTACGGACTTTAAGACCCAGTACTTC. This gives the protein CASSTDFKTQYF.